This T cell receptor beta chain originates from a study of T cell responses to AZD1222 COVID-19 vaccine. General study points: Nearly half of the spike-specific TCRs reportedly recognize variant regions that carry no mutations. The study found vaccine-associated CD4 TCRs spanning spike, dominant at 160-218 and 743-854. Mostly white British, mostly female donors; authors suggested clonal diversity may be underestimated.

The CDR3 is 12 residues long. Trimming removed 0 bases from V and 6 bases from J, with 0 bases in between. Germline CDR1 SGHAT, CDR2 FQNNGV. In regard to this clone: Its target is not known. The sample contains more than one DNA sequence encoding this CDR3.

Measured with immunoSEQ multiplex PCR; TCRdb has only the in-frame clones, and not every one. This sample yields over 110,000 clones, of which 85% to 95% are seen a single time; 9% to 9.5% belongs to the top ten. The chain is built from TRBV11-2 and TRBJ1-6; unclear D gene. This material consisted of peripheral blood, taken 28 days after the second AZD1222 dose. The TCR was taken from an adult who received the AZD1222 COVID-19 vaccine. CDR3 amino acids: CASSLDNSPLHF. The CDR3 nucleotides read TGTGCCAGCAGCTTAGATAATTCACCCCTCCACTTT.